These 18 T cell receptor beta chains originate from one sample sequenced in a study of cytotoxic CD8 clonotypes in ibrutinib-treated CLL. Sequencing was performed with immunoSEQ multiplex PCR; in TCRdb, only in-frame clones are kept and a portion is missing. The profile shows about 300,000 clones, about 64% of them singletons. Sequenced here: PBMCs, sampled after 36 months of ibrutinib treatment. These receptors all stem from a human donor with chronic lymphocytic leukemia.

The gene calls are TRBV29-1 and TRBJ2-3; 7 positions agree with TRBD2. CDR3 size: 13 residues. The germline V gene has CDR1 SQVTM and CDR2 ANQGSEA. After removal of 6 bases from V and 2 bases from J, the junction contained 5 bases not matched to a gene. CDR3 nucleotide sequence: TGCAGCGTAGGACTAGACAACACAGATACGCAGTATTTT. Amino acid sequence: CSVGLDNTDTQYF.

This clone was observed once. The DNA of the CDR3 is TGTGCCAGCAGTGTGGGAGAGAATTACTATGGCTACACCTTC. Translating gives CASSVGENYYGYTF. V is TRBV2 and J is TRBJ1-2; no definite D call. Germline assignment: CDR1 SNHLY and CDR2 FYNNEI. Trimming removed 4 bases at V and 3 bases at J, with 12 bases between. CDR3 length equals 14 residues.

This clone was recorded at least ten times. The chain joins TRBV10-3 to TRBJ2-7; 7 nucleotides line up with TRBD1. CDR1 ENHRY and CDR2 SYGVKD come from the germline V gene. The CDR3 totals 12 residues. With 9 bases clipped from V and 7 bases from J, the junction kept 9 bases outside the gene matches. CDR3 region: CAIGTDPTEQYF. CDR3 DNA sequence: TGTGCCATTGGGACAGACCCTACAGAGCAGTACTTC.

The chain couples TRBV6-5 to TRBJ2-7; D gene ambiguous. Germline loops: CDR1 MNHEY, CDR2 SVGAGI. The V and J ends lost 0 bases and 2 bases respectively, with 11 bases between them. The CDR3 covers 15 residues. For the CDR3, the DNA is TGTGCCAGCAGTTACTCGCGGCAGCGAGCCTACGAGCAGTACTTC. This codes for CASSYSRQRAYEQYF.

V gene TRBV6-1 combines with J gene TRBJ2-7; 9 nucleotides align to TRBD1. Germline loops: CDR1 MNHNS, CDR2 SASEGT. V shed 6 bases, J shed 3 bases, and the junction held 9 bases outside the gene matches. The CDR3 length is 15 residues. The CDR3 DNA sequence: TGTGCCAGCAGAGAACCGGGACAGGGACTCTACGAGCAGTACTTC. It encodes CASREPGQGLYEQYF.

There are a few counts of this clone. This chain links TRBV7-2 with TRBJ2-7, with D hard to call. Germline V lookup: CDR1 SGHTA, CDR2 FQGNSA. The V gene lost 3 bases and the J gene lost 6 bases, with 6 bases spanning the gap. There are 11 residues in the CDR3. The CDR3 reads CASSFSAEQYF. CDR3 coding DNA: TGTGCCAGCAGCTTTTCCGCCGAGCAGTACTTC.

The chain combines TRBV6-5 with TRBJ1-1, with TRBD1 matching over 7 bases. There are 15 residues in the CDR3. CDR1 is MNHEY and CDR2 is SVGAGI in the germline V gene. With V trimmed by 5 bases and J by 2 bases, 8 bases remained unmatched. The CDR3 loop reads CASSPGRTGNTEAFF. For the CDR3, the DNA is TGTGCCAGCAGTCCCGGTCGGACAGGAAACACTGAAGCTTTCTTT.

This rearrangement joins TRBV2 to TRBJ1-5, with a possible D match to TRBD1 (5 bases). Deletions cut 6 bases from V and 9 bases from J, with 18 bases between. CDR3 size: 14 residues. Germline V gives CDR1 SNHLY, CDR2 FYNNEI. Here the CDR3 reads CASSLGGVLRPQHF. For the CDR3, the DNA is TGTGCCAGCAGCCTCGGAGGGGTCCTTCGGCCCCAGCATTTT.

The chain joins TRBV7-2 to TRBJ1-5, with D uncertain. Germline V gene data show CDR1 as SGHTA and CDR2 as FQGNSA. Trimming took off 3 bases at V and 2 bases at J, with 5 bases between the two ends. The length of the CDR3 is 13 residues. CDR3 loop: CASSFGRNQPQHF. CDR3 DNA: TGTGCCAGCAGCTTCGGCCGCAATCAGCCCCAGCATTTT. Drawing the rest from reference TRBV7-2 and TRBJ1-5, the complete variable domain is GAGVSQSPSNKVTEKGKDVELRCDPISGHTALYWYRQSLGQGLEFLIYFQGNSAPDKSGLPSDRFSAERTGGSVSTLTIQRTQQEDSAVYLCASSFGRNQPQHFGDGTRLSIL.

In this sample, this clone turned up a few times. The chain joins TRBV7-8 to TRBJ1-1, with D uncertain. Deletions cut 8 bases from V and 3 bases from J, with 10 bases between. The CDR3 totals 12 residues. The germline V gene has CDR1 SGHVS and CDR2 FQNEAQ. The CDR3 bases are TGTGCCAGCGACAAAGTATACACTGAAGCTTTCTTT. Its protein product is CASDKVYTEAFF.

The gene calls are TRBV7-2 and TRBJ1-2; 7 positions agree with TRBD1. CDR1 SGHTA and CDR2 FQGNSA come from the germline V gene. V shed 5 bases and J 8 bases; nucleotides not matched to a gene: 8. The CDR3 spans 13 residues. The CDR3 sequence is CASSPNRGRGYTF. In nucleotides, the CDR3 is TGTGCCAGCAGCCCTAACAGGGGACGAGGCTACACCTTC.

This chain joins TRBV9 and TRBJ2-7, with 9 bases fitting TRBD1. V was clipped by 0 bases and J by 8 bases; unmatched bases: 9. Per germline, CDR1 SGDLS and CDR2 YYNGEE. The CDR3 has 15 amino acids. The CDR3 loop reads CASSVGIPGQGKQYF. The CDR3 coding sequence is TGTGCCAGCAGCGTAGGAATCCCGGGACAGGGCAAGCAGTACTTC.

V usage is TRBV27 and J usage is TRBJ2-5; TRBD1 agrees at 7 bases. This CDR3 has 13 amino acids. Germline CDR1 MNHEY, CDR2 SMNVEV (reference sequence). Trimming at V came to 6 bases and at J to 2 bases, leaving 3 bases not matched to a gene. The CDR3 spells CASSLQGQETQYF. The CDR3 nucleotides read TGTGCCAGCAGCCTACAGGGGCAAGAGACCCAGTACTTC.

This chain connects TRBV27 to TRBJ2-7; D perhaps matches TRBD1 (5 bases). Germline loops: CDR1 MNHEY, CDR2 SMNVEV (reference sequence). This CDR3 has 15 residues. Deletions cut 2 bases from V and 3 bases from J, with 14 bases between. DNA for the CDR3: TGTGCCAGCAGTTTAGGCGCAGGGCCGGGCTACGAGCAGTACTTC. Its protein product is CASSLGAGPGYEQYF.

The chain uses TRBV7-3 and TRBJ1-1, with D uncertain. Trimming removed 1 base at V and 7 bases at J, with 10 bases between. From germline, CDR1 is SGHTA and CDR2 FQGTGA. The CDR3 runs to 13 residues. CDR3: CASSLRENHEAFF. As DNA, the CDR3 is TGTGCCAGCAGCTTAAGGGAAAACCATGAAGCTTTCTTT. Filled out from reference TRBV7-3 and TRBJ1-1, the complete variable domain reads GAGVSQTPSNKVTEKGKYVELRCDPISGHTALYWYRQSLGQGPEFLIYFQGTGAADDSGLPNDRFFAVRPEGSVSTLKIQRTERGDSAVYLCASSLRENHEAFFGQGTRLTVV.

This clone was detected only a few times. The chain couples TRBV29-1 to TRBJ2-1; 8 bases are shared with TRBD1. CDR1 is SQVTM, CDR2 ANQGSEA, per germline. CDR3 length: 13 amino acids. V was pared by 7 bases and J by 5 bases, with 7 bases of the junction left unmatched. Here the CDR3 reads CSARQGRNNEQFF. As DNA, the CDR3 is TGCAGCGCGAGACAGGGGCGAAACAATGAGCAGTTCTTC.

The rearrangement uses TRBV11-2 and TRBJ2-1, with 7 bases that match TRBD1. J lost 10 bases, V lost 4 bases, and 7 bases had no gene match. The germline V gene encodes CDR1 SGHAT and CDR2 FQNNGV. The CDR3 has 13 residues. The CDR3 reads CASSSGQVSEQFF. In DNA, the CDR3 is TGTGCCAGCAGCTCAGGACAGGTTAGCGAGCAGTTCTTC.

The chain is built from TRBV7-8 and TRBJ2-3, with D possibly being TRBD1 (5 bases). The V gene lost 4 bases and the J gene lost 7 bases, with 12 bases spanning the gap. CDR1 and CDR2 (germline): SGHVS, FQNEAQ. This CDR3 is 13 amino acids long. The DNA of the CDR3 is TGTGCCAGCAGCTGGCCAGGGCGATATACGCAGTATTTT. Its protein is CASSWPGRYTQYF.